The entry that follows covers one T cell receptor beta chain sequence. No antigen is known for it. The record has no base qualities; no much larger clone is one base away. As encoded in the germline V gene, CDR1 is MGHDK while CDR2 is SYGVNS. The CDR3 contains 15 residues, cysteine and phenylalanine counted. Of the read, only the CDR3 DNA is kept; its 45 bases are in frame from base 1. V was cut back by 3 bases and J by 5 bases, leaving a gap of 14 bases between them. These data come from a study (dated by TCRdb to 2014 to 2015). About the study as a whole: Whether tumor-infiltrating Tregs in breast cancer are recruited from blood Tregs or converted in situ from other CD4+ T cell subsets was tested. Paper-wide results and their limitations: Tumor memory CD4+ T cell TCR gene usage was found to cluster with blood and lymph node memory CD4+ cells and with lymph node naive CD4+ cells. The greatest overlap of tumor-infiltrating Treg TCR alpha and beta sequences was with tumor naive CD4+ T cells, followed next by blood naive CD4+ T cells. Validation in the larger cohort was restricted to a single TCR beta V-J rearrangement rather than whole repertoires.

Tregs were isolated as CD4+CD25+CD127-/low cells. Tregs, naive and memory CD4+ T cells from tumor, blood and ipsilateral draining lymph nodes of a handful of breast cancer patients underwent full-length TCR alpha and beta sequencing. Tumor tissue and lymph nodes from ipsilateral axillary dissection were perfused with PBS, minced and digested with collagenase I and hyaluronidase. A purity exceeding 90% was confirmed by FACS for the sorted cell populations. Amplification of full-length TCR variable regions was done by 5' RACE PCR using constant-region reverse primers, and this step was followed by semi-nested PCR with Nested Universal Primer A. The ReliaPrep RNA Cell Miniprep System was used to extract total RNA, which was then reverse transcribed into 5'RACE-ready cDNA with the SMARTer RACE 5'/3' Kit. Full-length TCR alpha and beta libraries were barcoded with multiplex adaptors and sequenced on an Illumina MiSeq. The study's processing was this. For each of nine subset-tissue groups, sequencing data from the five patients were pooled, and the groups were then compared using unsupervised clustering of TCR gene usage. The Morisita-Horn index was used to calculate repertoire similarity, with shared sequences weighted according to their contribution to each repertoire. The public reads were run again by TCRdb, first through fastp at Q25 and then through MiXCR, and only productive beta chains were kept. Each entry merges the rows of one CDR3 protein and shows their most common DNA and genes. TCRdb's processing, not the authors' own work, is the source of the V and J calls. The sample table holds over 10,000 distinct CDR3 sequences, of which roughly 47% were seen once. The ten largest clones capture 12% of the sample.

The rearranged segments are TRBV25-1 and TRBJ2-1; the D segment is perhaps TRBD1 or TRBD2, each sharing 5 matched bases. Sequenced input: tumor-infiltrating Tregs sorted from the breast tumor. This receptor was obtained from a female donor with breast cancer. Read as DNA, the sequence is TGTGCCAGCAGTGATTCGGGGCCCTATGACAATGAGCAGTTCTTC. This encodes CASSDSGPYDNEQFF.